These 2 T cell receptor beta chains were all obtained from the same sample, sequenced in a study of blood T cell repertoires in COVID-19. Sequencing was performed with immunoSEQ multiplex PCR; in TCRdb, only in-frame clones are kept and a portion is missing. The sample yields a few hundred thousand clones, 70% to 90% seen once. Material for sequencing was PBMCs or T cells enriched from blood (not recorded which). The receptors stem from a woman aged 40-49 years with acute COVID-19.

J is TRBJ2-7 and V is TRBV19, with D possibly TRBD2 on 5 matching bases. Germline V gene lookup returns CDR1 LNHDA and CDR2 SQIVND (reference sequence). CDR3 size: 14 residues. Trimming stripped 5 bases from V and 1 base from J, with 12 bases between. The CDR3 sequence is CASSLRGQSYEQYF. CDR3 sequence (DNA): TGTGCCAGTAGTCTCCGCGGGCAGTCCTACGAGCAGTACTTC.

The CDR3 here is CASSFSGEETQYF. CDR3 coding DNA: TGCGCCAGCAGCTTTTCAGGGGAGGAGACCCAGTACTTC. This sequence joins TRBV10-2 and TRBJ2-5; tentatively, D is TRBD1 (6 bases). The CDR3 has 13 amino acids. Between the trimmed V and J ends, which lost 6 bases and 5 bases, there was a span of 13 bases. CDR1 is WSHSY and CDR2 is SAAADI in the germline V gene.